This T cell receptor beta chain was recovered during a study of Ad26.COV2.S vaccination and SARS-CoV-2 variants. Documented treatment: about 20 received Ad26.COV2.S at low or high dose, single or two shots; about 5 received placebo; per-sample allocation not given. Specimens were obtained on day 63 following the first vaccine or placebo injection. V shed 5 bases, J shed 6 bases, and the junction held 11 bases outside the gene matches. Per the germline V gene, CDR1 is MNHEY and CDR2 is SMNVEV (reference sequence). The CDR3 totals 16 residues. Profiled with immunoSEQ multiplex PCR; TCRdb holds only in-frame clones, not every one. The sample contains 350,000 to 500,000 clones, roughly 87% of which appear only once.

Sequencing used peripheral blood, obtained in a trial of Ad26.COV2.S vaccine versus placebo. The gene calls are TRBV27 and TRBJ2-7; 12 nucleotides line up with TRBD2. This sequence originates from a person aged 18-60 years who received the Ad26.COV2.S COVID-19 vaccine or a placebo. CDR3 bases: TGTGCCAGCAGTCAAACGCTAGCGGGAGGGCCGGGCGAGCAGTACTTC. Its translation: CASSQTLAGGPGEQYF.